Sequencing of this T cell receptor beta chain was carried out in a study of radiotherapy plus CTLA-4 blockade in lung cancer. Sequencing was performed with immunoSEQ multiplex PCR; in TCRdb, only in-frame clones are kept and a portion is missing. The sample has approximately 52,000 clones, more than 75% seen once. The germline V gene has CDR1 MNHEY and CDR2 SVGAGI. V was trimmed by 5 bases and J by 5 bases, leaving 16 bases between them. The CDR3 extends over 14 amino acids. The sequence derives from a human donor with non-small cell lung cancer who had a complete response to radiotherapy plus ipilimumab. The chain uses TRBV6-5 and TRBJ2-7; a possible D gene is TRBD2 (5 bases). The sample was peripheral blood, taken from a patient treated with radiotherapy plus ipilimumab. DNA for the CDR3: TGTGCCAGCAGTCCCATCCCTCTAGCTCACGAGCAGTACGTC. Amino acid sequence: CASSPIPLAHEQYV.